This T cell receptor beta chain was recorded in a study of post-analysis software for immune sequencing data. The overall study: In terms of disease course, relapsing-remitting, secondary progressive and progressive-relapsing multiple sclerosis were included.

The germline CDR1 and CDR2 sequences are LGHNA and YSLEER. The V segment lost 5 bases and the J segment 5 bases; nucleotides outside the gene matches: 9. The CDR3 extends over 15 amino acids. Every TCR beta cDNA library bore unique molecular identifiers. Once about 0.95 to 10 million T cells were used, a few hundred thousand cDNA molecules resulted. TCRdb called the PCR reads again in MiXCR, with one record for every CDR3 protein. The profile shows roughly 670,000 distinct CDR3 sequences, roughly three fifths of them singletons. This clonotype showed up just a few times. The target antigen is unknown. Study-wide points: Normalized Chao1 diversity was significantly lower in multiple sclerosis patients than in controls. Five or six TRBV segments, TRBV5-6, TRBV5-1 and TRBV20-1 among them, were found more frequent in patients than controls.

The V and J genes are TRBV4-3 and TRBJ2-5; TRBD1 matches 9 bases. This clonotype was sampled from a girl aged 2 to 10 with multiple sclerosis. The specimen sequenced was blood. The CDR3 protein is CASSSGGQGGETQYF. The DNA for the CDR3 is TGCGCCAGCAGCTCAGGGGGACAGGGTGGGGAGACCCAGTACTTC.